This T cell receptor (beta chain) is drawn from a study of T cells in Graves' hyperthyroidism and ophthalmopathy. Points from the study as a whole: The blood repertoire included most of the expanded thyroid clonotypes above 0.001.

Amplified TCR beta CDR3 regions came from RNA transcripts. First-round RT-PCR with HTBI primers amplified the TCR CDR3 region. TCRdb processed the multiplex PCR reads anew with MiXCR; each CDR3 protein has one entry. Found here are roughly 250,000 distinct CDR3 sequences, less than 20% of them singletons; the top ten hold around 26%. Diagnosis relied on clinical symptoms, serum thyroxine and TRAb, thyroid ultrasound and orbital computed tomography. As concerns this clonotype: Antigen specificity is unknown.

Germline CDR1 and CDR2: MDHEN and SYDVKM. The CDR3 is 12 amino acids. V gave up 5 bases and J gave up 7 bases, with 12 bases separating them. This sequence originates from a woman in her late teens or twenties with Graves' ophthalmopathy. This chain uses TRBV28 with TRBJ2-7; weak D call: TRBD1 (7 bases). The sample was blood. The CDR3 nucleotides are TGTGCCAGCAGTCGGGACAGCGGGGAGCAGTACTTC. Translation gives CASSRDSGEQYF.